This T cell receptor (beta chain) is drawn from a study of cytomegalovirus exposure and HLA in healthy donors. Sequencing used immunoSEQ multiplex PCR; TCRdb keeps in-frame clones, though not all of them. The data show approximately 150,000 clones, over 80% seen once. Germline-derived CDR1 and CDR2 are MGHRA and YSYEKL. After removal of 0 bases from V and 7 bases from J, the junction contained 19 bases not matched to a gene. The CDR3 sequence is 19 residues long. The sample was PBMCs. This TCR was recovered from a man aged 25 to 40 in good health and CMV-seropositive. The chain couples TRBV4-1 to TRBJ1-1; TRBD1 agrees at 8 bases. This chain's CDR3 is CASSQERGQGAGLVNEAFF. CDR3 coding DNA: TGCGCCAGCAGCCAAGAAAGGGGGCAGGGGGCGGGTTTGGTGAATGAAGCTTTCTTT.